Following are 30 T cell receptor beta chains from one sample sequenced in a study of regulatory T cells in long-lasting Graves disease (dated by TCRdb to the early 2020s). The time point label, as the study defines it: newly diagnosed GD, antithyroid drugs for less than 3 months. RNA was extracted from PBMCs in TRIzol for both TCR sequencing and RNA sequencing. The receptor library was made with multiplex PCR. Sequenced on an Illumina HiSeq 4000. To build TCR beta libraries, CDR3 regions were amplified by Arm-PCR using iRepertoire HTBI primers. Using fastp trimming at Q25 and MiXCR clonotype assembly, TCRdb reanalyzed the public sequencing data and kept in-frame beta chains. For every CDR3 protein sequence, its rows merge into one entry that carries the most common genes and DNA. This sample comprises some 450,000 distinct CDR3 sequences, about a sixth of them detected only once. Around 10% of the sample lies in the top ten.

These same records also appear under a second study, on T cells in Graves' hyperthyroidism and ophthalmopathy.

This specimen consisted of peripheral blood mononuclear cells (PBMCs), obtained at new diagnosis, from a patient treated with antithyroid drugs. The receptors originated from a young woman with Graves disease. Donor details come from another sample of the same person, matched by shared clones.

This clonotype was observed at least ten times. The V gene is TRBV6-1, the J gene TRBJ1-1; D gene ambiguous. Germline V CDR1 and CDR2: MNHNS, SASEGT. V shed 3 bases and J shed 1 base, with 21 bases lying between them. There are 18 residues in the CDR3. The CDR3 reads CASSEMGVESPENTEAFF. The CDR3 nucleotides read TGTGCCAGCAGTGAGATGGGAGTCGAATCCCCTGAGAACACTGAAGCTTTCTTT.

This clonotype was seen a handful of times. The chain links TRBV5-1 to TRBJ2-6, with TRBD1 identical over 9 bases. Germline-derived CDR1 and CDR2 are SGHRS and YFSETQ. The CDR3 covers 16 residues. V was pared by 5 bases and J by 4 bases, with 7 bases of the junction left unmatched. CDR3 sequence reads: CASSSTGGSGANVLTF. CDR3 DNA: TGCGCCAGCAGTTCAACAGGGGGCTCAGGGGCCAACGTCCTGACTTTC.

This clonotype has at least ten counts. The chain uses TRBV18 and TRBJ2-1; tentative D call: TRBD2 (5 bases). This CDR3 has 13 residues. Germline CDR1 and CDR2: KGHSH and LQKENI. The V and J ends lost 0 bases and 8 bases respectively, with 8 bases between them. The CDR3 reads CASSPPVSDEQFF. The CDR3 nucleotides read TGTGCCAGCTCACCACCGGTTAGCGATGAGCAGTTCTTC.

This clonotype was seen at least ten times. The V and J genes are TRBV20-1 and TRBJ2-2; D ambiguous. This CDR3 region has 13 residues. Between the trimmed V and J ends, which lost 5 bases and 6 bases, there was a span of 13 bases. Germline V gene lookup returns CDR1 DFQATT and CDR2 SNEGSKA (reference sequence). CDR3 in amino acids: CSASPREAGELFF. CDR3 sequence (DNA): TGCAGTGCTTCTCCTAGAGAAGCCGGGGAGCTGTTTTTT.

The chain links TRBV19 to TRBJ1-1, with D perhaps TRBD1 (5 bases). Germline V gives CDR1 LNHDA, CDR2 SQIVND (reference sequence). CDR3 length: 14 amino acids. V was cut by 4 bases and J by 6 bases, with 15 bases left in between. CDR3 bases: TGTGCCAGTAGTACTTCCCCCAGGGACGCTGAAGCTTTCTTT. Protein sequence: CASSTSPRDAEAFF.

The sample holds many counts of this clonotype. The J gene is TRBJ2-7, the V gene TRBV6-2 or TRBV6-3; 8 bases are shared with TRBD1. V was pared by 7 bases and J by 7 bases, with 18 bases of the junction left unmatched. CDR3 length: 16 amino acids. In germline, CDR1 is MNHEY, CDR2 SVGEGT. This CDR3 reads CASTHRYGTGYAEQYF. The CDR3 coding sequence is TGTGCCAGCACCCACCGCTACGGGACAGGTTATGCTGAGCAGTACTTC.

Only one count was recorded for this clonotype. J is TRBJ2-3 and V is TRBV5-4, with TRBD2 identical over 9 bases. CDR3 size: 13 residues. The germline CDR1 and CDR2 sequences are SGHNT and YYREEE (reference sequence). V was clipped by 0 bases and J by 12 bases; unmatched bases: 5. The CDR3 loop is CASSLVGGGEQYF. The CDR3 bases are TGTGCCAGCAGCTTGGTCGGCGGGGGGGAACAGTATTTT. Drawing the rest from reference TRBV5-4 and TRBJ2-3, the complete variable domain is ETGVTQSPTHLIKTRGQQVTLRCSSQSGHNTVSWYQQALGQGPQFIFQYYREEENGRGNFPPRFSGLQFPNYSSELNVNALELDDSALYLCASSLVGGGEQYFGPGTRLTVL.

This clonotype occurred many times. The rearrangement links TRBV24-1 to TRBJ2-2; D may be TRBD1 (5 bases). V was pared by 6 bases and J by 0 bases, with 10 bases between. The CDR3 loop spans 15 amino acids. In germline, CDR1 is KGHDR, CDR2 SFDVKD. CDR3 in amino acids: CATSPHRTNTGELFF. CDR3 nucleotide sequence: TGTGCCACCAGTCCACACAGGACGAACACCGGGGAGCTGTTTTTT.

This clonotype came up many times. J is TRBJ2-7 and V is TRBV28; 7 bases are a match to TRBD2. The germline CDR1 and CDR2 sequences are MDHEN and SYDVKM. This CDR3 is built from 11 residues. V shed 5 bases and J 6 bases; nucleotides not matched to a gene: 1. The CDR3: CASSRTSEQYF. The CDR3, as DNA: TGTGCCAGCAGTCGGACTAGCGAGCAGTACTTC.

This clonotype was found many times. The chain joins TRBV6-1 to TRBJ1-1; perhaps TRBD1 as D (5 bases). Trimming removed 5 bases from V and 0 bases from J, with 13 bases in between. Germline CDR1 and CDR2: MNHNS and SASEGT. This CDR3 is 15 amino acids long. CDR3 sequence (DNA): TGTGCCAGCAGTAGGGACGGCCGAATGAACACTGAAGCTTTCTTT. Its translation: CASSRDGRMNTEAFF.

A few counts support this clonotype. The V and J genes are TRBV27 and TRBJ2-5; possibly TRBD1 for D (6 bases). Per germline, CDR1 MNHEY and CDR2 SMNVEV (reference sequence). Deletions cut 2 bases from V and 1 base from J, with 14 bases between. This CDR3 comprises 16 residues. The CDR3: CASSLEGDGLQETQYF. CDR3 bases: TGTGCCAGCAGTTTAGAGGGGGACGGACTCCAAGAGACCCAGTACTTC.

The chain carries TRBV5-1 and TRBJ2-2, with 8 bases identical to TRBD1. With 0 bases clipped from V and 0 bases from J, the junction kept 4 bases outside the gene matches. This CDR3 comprises 17 residues. Germline V gene data show CDR1 as SGHRS and CDR2 as YFSETQ. Here the CDR3 reads CASSLAQGAANTGELFF. The CDR3, as DNA: TGCGCCAGCAGCTTGGCCCAGGGGGCAGCGAACACCGGGGAGCTGTTTTTT.

In its sample, this clonotype was seen many times. The chain recombines TRBV29-1 with TRBJ1-5, with no clear D. V was cut by 4 bases and J by 0 bases, with 7 bases left in between. CDR1 is SQVTM, CDR2 ANQGSEA, per germline. The CDR3 totals 13 residues. The CDR3, as DNA: TGCAGCGTTGCGGAGACTAGCAATCAGCCCCAGCATTTT. This translates into CSVAETSNQPQHF.

This clonotype was recorded many times. This chain uses TRBV10-3 with TRBJ1-5; the match to TRBD1 covers 8 bases. Per the germline V gene, CDR1 is ENHRY and CDR2 is SYGVKD. The CDR3 sequence is 13 residues long. The V and J ends lost 2 bases and 8 bases, in that order; junction bases with no gene match: 2. CDR3 coding DNA: TGTGCCATCAGTGAGAGGACAGGGAAGCCCCAGCATTTT. This translates into CAISERTGKPQHF.

There are many counts of this clonotype. The chain has TRBV7-8 and TRBJ1-5; 7 bases are a match to TRBD1. V lost 5 bases and J lost 4; bases outside the gene matches: 5. Germline values: CDR1 SGHVS, CDR2 FQNEAQ. The CDR3 sequence is 14 residues long. The CDR3 protein is CASSNRQGNQPQHF. CDR3 bases: TGTGCCAGCAGCAATCGACAGGGAAATCAGCCCCAGCATTTT.

Comments on this clonotype: A much larger clone sits a single nucleotide away, making a read error possible. The V gene is TRBV29-1, the J gene TRBJ1-2; no clear D. The V gene lost 0 bases and the J gene lost 5 bases, with 13 bases spanning the gap. The CDR3 consists of 14 residues. CDR1 SQVTM and CDR2 ANQGSEA come from the germline V gene. The CDR3 is CSVEDDGRAYGYTF. The DNA for the CDR3 is TGCAGCGTTGAAGATGATGGCAGAGCGTATGGCTACACCTTC.

This clonotype has ten or more counts. The chain links TRBV6-2 or TRBV6-3 to TRBJ2-5; D unresolved. The CDR3 runs to 15 residues. Trimming removed 5 bases at V and 5 bases at J, with 18 bases between. Germline CDR1 reads MNHEY; CDR2 reads SVGEGT. The CDR3 DNA reads as TGTGCCAGCAGTCCTCCCCGCCGTGGACGGGAGACCCAGTACTTC. Its translation: CASSPPRRGRETQYF.

This clonotype was detected many times. The rearrangement uses TRBV20-1 and TRBJ1-1, with D perhaps TRBD1 (6 bases). CDR3 length equals 14 residues. Germline V gene sequence: CDR1 DFQATT, CDR2 SNEGSKA (reference sequence). Trimming took off 2 bases at V and 0 bases at J, with 10 bases between the two ends. Here the CDR3 reads CSARKGHLNTEAFF. In DNA, the CDR3 is TGCAGTGCTAGAAAGGGACACCTGAACACTGAAGCTTTCTTT.

The CDR3: CASSLANLAGAVQETQYF. The DNA for the CDR3 is TGTGCCAGCAGCTTGGCGAACCTAGCGGGTGCCGTCCAAGAGACCCAGTACTTC. The V call is TRBV7-8, the J call TRBJ2-5; TRBD2 matches at 8 bases. Germline V lookup: CDR1 SGHVS, CDR2 FQNEAQ. V lost 3 bases and J lost 1; bases outside the gene matches: 13. There are 18 residues in the CDR3.

This clonotype was recorded many times. CDR3 loop: CASSPPRSAGMNTEAFF. The DNA of the CDR3 is TGTGCCAGCTCACCACCGCGGTCCGCAGGGATGAACACTGAAGCTTTCTTT. The rearrangement links TRBV18 to TRBJ1-1; the D gene is possibly TRBD1 (5 bases). CDR3 size: 17 residues. Trimming pared 0 bases from V and 0 bases from J, leaving 14 bases between. Germline CDR1 reads KGHSH; CDR2 reads LQKENI. The complete variable domain, with remaining parts taken from reference TRBV18 and TRBJ1-1, reads NAGVMQNPRHLVRRRGQEARLRCSPMKGHSHVYWYRQLPEEGLKFMVYLQKENIIDESGMPKERFSAEFPKEGPSILRIQQVVRGDSAAYFCASSPPRSAGMNTEAFFGQGTRLTVV.

Points on this clonotype: Germline and junction disagree at one end, which may indicate a read error. V usage is TRBV5-1 and J usage is TRBJ2-2; the match to TRBD2 covers 7 bases. Germline CDR1 SGHRS, CDR2 YFSETQ. The CDR3 is 16 amino acids. In nucleotides, the CDR3 is TGCGCCGGCAGCTTGTTTGCTAGCGGAAGCACCGGGGAGCTGTTTTTT. As protein: CAGSLFASGSTGELFF.

Worth noting for this clonotype: A read error may account for a junction end that differs from germline. This chain connects TRBV6-2 or TRBV6-3 to TRBJ2-7; tentatively, D is TRBD1 (5 bases). The germline CDR1 and CDR2 sequences are MNHEY and SVGEGT. This CDR3 is 11 amino acids long. The CDR3 protein is CASSRTTERHF. The CDR3 nucleotides are TGTGCCAGCAGTCGGACAACCGAGAGGCACTTC.

The table lists this clonotype with many counts. The V call is TRBV3-1, the J call TRBJ1-3, with unresolved D. Germline loops: CDR1 LGHDT, CDR2 YNNKEL (reference sequence). The CDR3 spans 15 residues. Trimming cost V 1 base and J 0 bases, with 7 bases left between them. CDR3 sequence: CASSQGVYSGNTIYF. The CDR3 DNA is TGTGCCAGCAGCCAAGGGGTTTACTCTGGAAACACCATATATTTT.

This clonotype has a count of ten or more. The gene calls are TRBV4-3 and TRBJ1-1; D not resolved. The germline V gene has CDR1 LGHNA and CDR2 YSLEER. The V gene lost 3 bases and the J gene lost 3 bases, with 11 bases spanning the gap. The CDR3 totals 14 residues. The CDR3 reads CASSQEGSDTEAFF. The CDR3 nucleotides are TGCGCCAGCAGCCAGGAGGGCTCGGACACTGAAGCTTTCTTT.

This chain uses TRBV27 with TRBJ2-7; D gene unclear. CDR1 and CDR2 from the germline V gene are MNHEY and SMNVEV (reference sequence). The CDR3 sequence is 13 residues long. Trimming cost V 2 bases and J 3 bases, with 8 bases left between them. CDR3 protein: CASSLDMDYEQYF. As DNA, the CDR3 is TGTGCCAGCAGTTTAGATATGGACTACGAGCAGTACTTC.

There are many counts of this clonotype. The chain combines TRBV5-5 with TRBJ2-7, with TRBD1 matching over 7 bases. The CDR3 runs to 14 residues. With 3 bases clipped from V and 3 bases from J, the junction kept 6 bases outside the gene matches. CDR1 is SGHKS and CDR2 is YYEKEE in the germline V gene (reference sequence). The CDR3 region is CASSWGTESYEQYF. CDR3 in DNA: TGTGCCAGCAGCTGGGGGACAGAGAGCTACGAGCAGTACTTC.

The table lists this clonotype with many counts. The chain uses TRBV2 and TRBJ1-1; no firm D call. CDR1 is SNHLY and CDR2 is FYNNEI in the germline V gene. The CDR3 sequence is 13 residues long. The ends were cut back, 6 bases at V and 4 bases at J, with 12 bases in the middle. CDR3 DNA sequence: TGTGCCAGCAGGGAGGGAGGGTTCACTGAAGCTTTCTTT. Protein sequence: CASREGGFTEAFF.

At least ten counts were recorded for this clonotype. The genes are TRBV6-1 and TRBJ2-7; D might be TRBD1 (5 bases). V shed 5 bases and J shed 6 bases, with 17 bases lying between them. The germline V gene has CDR1 MNHNS and CDR2 SASEGT. CDR3 length: 14 residues. This CDR3 is CASSPTGPSGEQYF. The DNA of the CDR3 is TGTGCCAGCAGTCCTACAGGACCTTCGGGCGAGCAGTACTTC.

This clonotype was counted many times. The rearrangement joins TRBV6-2 or TRBV6-3 to TRBJ1-3; D remains unclear. The germline V gene has CDR1 MNHEY and CDR2 SVGEGT. Trimming left V 0 bases short and J 4 bases short, with 7 bases between. The CDR3 contains 14 residues. CDR3 in DNA: TGTGCCAGCAGTTACTCGATATCGGGAAACACCATATATTTT. As protein: CASSYSISGNTIYF.

This clonotype has just a few counts. The rearrangement uses TRBV9 and TRBJ1-2; D not resolved. Germline lookup yields CDR1 SGDLS and CDR2 YYNGEE. The CDR3 totals 15 residues. The V gene lost 4 bases and the J gene lost 3 bases, with 16 bases spanning the gap. The CDR3 coding sequence is TGTGCCAGCAGCTCCCGCCCGGGCCCCGACTATGGCTACACCTTC. Translation: CASSSRPGPDYGYTF.